The next 23 T cell receptor beta chains were all read from a single sample in a study of OX40 agonist ivuxolimab in advanced cancers. Profiled with immunoSEQ multiplex PCR; TCRdb holds only in-frame clones, not every one. The table has about 9,200 clones, 76% seen once. Sequenced material: CD4+ or CD8+ T cells sorted from blood, taken in a trial of the OX40 agonist ivuxolimab. The receptor source for this set is an adult with an advanced solid tumor such as melanoma, head and neck, liver or kidney cancer.

V and J are TRBV28 and TRBJ1-1; D is uncertain. CDR1 MDHEN and CDR2 SYDVKM come from the germline V gene. CDR3 size: 15 residues. The V end was cut by 2 bases, the J end by 3 bases, with 13 bases between. The CDR3 nucleotides are TGTGCCAGCAGTTTAGCGGTGCGGCTGGACACTGAAGCTTTCTTT. Encoded protein: CASSLAVRLDTEAFF.

DNA for the CDR3: TGTGCCTGGTCTTTCCCTTTAAACCTTTATGGCTACACCTTC. Amino acid sequence: CAWSFPLNLYGYTF. The chain employs TRBV30 and TRBJ1-2; no reliable D call. Trimming left V 5 bases short and J 5 bases short, with 18 bases between. Germline CDR1 is GTSNPN and CDR2 is SVGIG (reference sequence). The CDR3 covers 14 residues.

Turning to this clone: The sample contains more than one DNA sequence encoding this CDR3. The rearrangement joins TRBV5-6 to TRBJ2-2; the D call may be TRBD1 or TRBD2 (5 bases each). This CDR3 contains 15 residues. Looked up from germline, CDR1 is SGHDT and CDR2 is YYEEEE. Deletions cut 0 bases from V and 3 bases from J, with 9 bases between. For the CDR3, the DNA is TGTGCCAGCAGCTTGGTGCAGGGAGACACCGGGGAGCTGTTTTTT. Residues: CASSLVQGDTGELFF.

In DNA, the CDR3 is TGTGCCAGCATCCCCGGACCTTTCTCCTATAATTCACCCCTCCACTTT. Amino acid sequence: CASIPGPFSYNSPLHF. This chain joins TRBV11-2 and TRBJ1-6; D remains unclear. CDR1 and CDR2 from the germline V gene are SGHAT and FQNNGV. The CDR3 totals 16 residues. Trimming shortened V by 7 bases and J by 0 bases, and 13 bases separated the two germline ends.

The genes are TRBV21-1 and TRBJ1-1; TRBD1, the table's D call, lacks a check against the DNA. TRBV21-1 is a pseudogene segment. This CDR3 has 14 residues. Here the CDR3 reads CASSKSQQYDEAFF. CDR3 nucleotides: TGTGCCAGCAGCAAAAGTCAACAGTACGATGAAGCTTTCTTT.

This rearrangement joins TRBV9 to TRBJ1-4; D uncertain. The CDR3 covers 15 residues. Germline CDR1 reads SGDLS; CDR2 reads YYNGEE. Trimming left V 1 base short and J 0 bases short, with 7 bases between. The CDR3 here is CASSVTSATNEKLFF. Written as DNA, the CDR3 is TGTGCCAGCAGCGTAACCTCTGCAACTAATGAAAAACTGTTTTTT. The entire variable domain, with the rest obtained from reference TRBV9 and TRBJ1-4, is as follows: DSGVTQTPKHLITATGQRVTLRCSPRSGDLSVYWYQQSLDQGLQFLIQYYNGEERAKGNILERFSAQQFPDLHSELNLSSLELGDSALYFCASSVTSATNEKLFFGSGTQLSVL.

This clone is judged medium-sized. The chain joins TRBV10-3 to TRBJ1-2; tentative D call: TRBD1 (6 bases). Germline V gene lookup returns CDR1 ENHRY and CDR2 SYGVKD. This CDR3 contains 14 residues. Trimming stripped 3 bases from V and 6 bases from J, with 14 bases between. The CDR3 sequence is CAISDLGRGDGYTF. The CDR3 DNA reads TGTGCCATCAGTGATTTGGGCAGGGGCGATGGCTACACCTTC.

V gene TRBV27 combines with J gene TRBJ1-1, with 8 bases aligning to TRBD1. CDR1 is MNHEY and CDR2 is SMNVEV in the germline V gene (reference sequence). The CDR3 is made up of 15 amino acids. J was trimmed by 11 bases and V by 3 bases; bases with no gene match: 14. CDR3: CASSFGLGQGGDAFF. The DNA of the CDR3 is TGTGCCAGCAGTTTTGGTCTAGGACAGGGAGGGGACGCTTTCTTT.

The V call is TRBV6-6, the J call TRBJ1-1, with a tentative D call TRBD1 (6 bases). Trimming removed 1 base from V and 8 bases from J, with 11 bases in between. CDR1 and CDR2 from the germline V gene are MNHNY and SVGAGI (reference sequence). The CDR3 runs to 13 residues. CDR3 sequence (DNA): TGTGCCAGCAGTTACTATCCCGGGACAGAAGCTTTCTTT. Amino acids: CASSYYPGTEAFF.

V usage is TRBV7-8 and J usage is TRBJ2-5; D call uncertain. V lost 5 bases and J lost 1, with 5 bases in between. CDR3 length: 12 residues. CDR1 SGHVS and CDR2 FQNEAQ come from the germline V gene. The DNA of the CDR3 is TGTGCCAGCAGCCCGGCCCAAGAGACCCAGTACTTC. Residues: CASSPAQETQYF.

The chain combines TRBV19 with TRBJ2-6; D not certain. Looked up from germline, CDR1 is LNHDA and CDR2 is SQIVND (reference sequence). Trimming removed 5 bases at V and 4 bases at J, with 12 bases between. This CDR3 spans 15 amino acids. The CDR3 DNA is TGTGCCAGTAGTCAGCCTCCGAGAGGGGCCAACGTCCTGACTTTC. As protein: CASSQPPRGANVLTF. Together with reference TRBV19 and TRBJ2-6, the CDR3 gives the full variable domain: DGGITQSPKYLFRKEGQNVTLSCEQNLNHDAMYWYRQDPGQGLRLIYYSQIVNDFQKGDIAEGYSVSREKKESFPLTVTSAQKNPTAFYLCASSQPPRGANVLTFGAGSRLTVL.

The V call is TRBV5-5, the J call TRBJ2-1; tentative D call: TRBD2 (5 bases). The germline V gene encodes CDR1 SGHKS and CDR2 YYEKEE (reference sequence). The CDR3 consists of 16 residues. V gave up 0 bases and J gave up 9 bases, with 19 bases separating them. The CDR3 loop is CASSLAFYPPAGEQFF. In DNA form, the CDR3 reads TGTGCCAGCAGCTTGGCCTTTTACCCTCCTGCGGGTGAGCAGTTCTTC.

The chain links TRBV19 to TRBJ1-5; maybe TRBD1 (5 bases). Trimming took off 8 bases at V and 0 bases at J, with 5 bases between the two ends. The germline V gene encodes CDR1 LNHDA and CDR2 SQIVND (reference sequence). This CDR3 is built from 12 residues. The CDR3 sequence: CASDSSNQPQHF. The CDR3 nucleotides read TGTGCCAGTGACAGTAGCAATCAGCCCCAGCATTTT.

DNA for the CDR3: TGTGCCAGCAGCCCACAAGGGACTAGCGGGCGAATCACCGGGGAGCTGTTTTTT. Its protein is CASSPQGTSGRITGELFF. The chain has TRBV9 and TRBJ2-2, with 12 bases matching TRBD2. Losses at the gene ends were 4 bases for V and 4 bases for J; bases not matched to a gene: 11. The CDR3 is made up of 18 amino acids. Per the germline V gene, CDR1 is SGDLS and CDR2 is YYNGEE.

This clone has just a few counts. The V gene is TRBV11-2, the J gene TRBJ2-7; 12 bases match TRBD2. The CDR3 is 15 residues long. Looked up from germline, CDR1 is SGHAT and CDR2 is FQNNGV. With V trimmed by 4 bases and J by 3 bases, 4 bases remained unmatched. CDR3 nucleotides: TGTGCCAGCAGCTCGACGACTAGCGGGAGCTACGAGCAGTACTTC. This gives the protein CASSSTTSGSYEQYF.

This clone was counted only a few times. The chain combines TRBV5-5 with TRBJ2-4, with D possibly called TRBD1 or TRBD2 (5 bases each). The ends were cut back, 3 bases at V and 0 bases at J, with 10 bases in the middle. The CDR3 extends over 15 amino acids. Germline CDR1 reads SGHKS; CDR2 reads YYEKEE (reference sequence). Written as DNA, the CDR3 is TGTGCCAGCAGCTCTGGGACGGTAGCCAAAAACATTCAGTACTTC. Amino acid sequence: CASSSGTVAKNIQYF.

This chain connects TRBV5-3 to TRBJ1-1, with a possible D match to TRBD1 (6 bases). TRBV5-3 is assigned to the ORF class and has an uncertain function. The CDR3 consists of 15 residues. V was trimmed by 8 bases and J by 3 bases, leaving 20 bases between them. DNA for the CDR3: TGTGCCAGTGGACAGTCGGACCAGGTATACACTGAAGCTTTCTTT. The encoded protein is CASGQSDQVYTEAFF.

This clone is large (0.1 to 1%). The V and J genes are TRBV27 and TRBJ2-3, with D uncertain. The CDR3 length is 15 residues. Germline V gene lookup returns CDR1 MNHEY and CDR2 SMNVEV (reference sequence). The V and J ends lost 5 bases and 0 bases respectively, with 12 bases between them. Here the CDR3 DNA reads TGTGCCAGCAGTCTTGAGAGCTTTAGCACAGATACGCAGTATTTT. Translated: CASSLESFSTDTQYF.

The rearrangement joins TRBV6-1 to TRBJ1-5; 10 nucleotides line up with TRBD1. V shed 4 bases and J 2 bases; nucleotides not matched to a gene: 14. This CDR3 has 19 amino acids. The germline CDR1 and CDR2 sequences are MNHNS and SASEGT. For the CDR3, the DNA is TGTGCCAGCAGTGTTTCCGGGACAGGGGCGTTCTTAGGCAATCAGCCCCAGCATTTT. This translates into CASSVSGTGAFLGNQPQHF.

The chain has TRBV7-2 and TRBJ2-3; 7 bases map to TRBD1. This CDR3 is built from 13 residues. The V gene's germline CDR1 is SGHTA and CDR2 FQGNSA. J lost 3 bases, V lost 7 bases, and 4 bases had no gene match. This chain's CDR3 is CASTRQGTDTQYF. In nucleotides, the CDR3 is TGTGCCAGCACGAGACAGGGAACAGATACGCAGTATTTT.

V is TRBV7-9 and J is TRBJ1-2; perhaps TRBD1 as D (6 bases). Germline V gives CDR1 SEHNR, CDR2 FQNEAQ (reference sequence). The ends were cut back, 7 bases at V and 4 bases at J, with 19 bases in the middle. This CDR3 is built from 15 residues. CDR3 in DNA: TGTGCCAGCATCCACCGAGGGGGGGTAGGCTATGGCTACACCTTC. It yields the protein CASIHRGGVGYGYTF. Together with reference TRBV7-9 and TRBJ1-2, the CDR3 gives the full variable domain: DTGVSQNPRHKITKRGQNVTFRCDPISEHNRLYWYRQTLGQGPEFLTYFQNEAQLEKSRLLSDRFSAERPKGSFSTLEIQRTEQGDSAMYLCASIHRGGVGYGYTFGSGTRLTVV.

The V and J genes are TRBV11-3 and TRBJ2-7, with D possibly being TRBD2 (6 bases). Germline CDR1 SGHNT, CDR2 YENEEA. Trimming cost V 5 bases and J 2 bases, with 13 bases left between them. This CDR3 has 14 amino acids. Here the CDR3 reads CASSPSGTAYEQYF. The DNA of the CDR3 is TGTGCCAGCAGCCCCTCCGGGACTGCCTACGAGCAGTACTTC.

A few counts support this clone. The chain employs TRBV2 and TRBJ1-6; D is possibly TRBD1 (5 bases). In germline, CDR1 is SNHLY, CDR2 FYNNEI. The length of the CDR3 is 16 residues. The V end lost 4 bases, the J end lost 2 bases, and 12 bases lay between the germline ends. CDR3 DNA: TGTGCCAGCAGTGCGGGGGGATTAACCTATAATTCACCCCTCCACTTT. The encoded protein is CASSAGGLTYNSPLHF.